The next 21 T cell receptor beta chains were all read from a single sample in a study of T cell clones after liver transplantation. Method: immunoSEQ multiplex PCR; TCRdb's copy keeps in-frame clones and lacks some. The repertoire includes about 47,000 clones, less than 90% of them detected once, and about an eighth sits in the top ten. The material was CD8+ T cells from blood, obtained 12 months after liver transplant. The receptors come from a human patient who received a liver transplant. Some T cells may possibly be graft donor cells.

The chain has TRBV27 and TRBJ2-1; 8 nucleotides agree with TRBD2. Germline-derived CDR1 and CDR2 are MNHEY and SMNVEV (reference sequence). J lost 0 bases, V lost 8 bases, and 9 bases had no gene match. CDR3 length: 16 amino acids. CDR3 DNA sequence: TGTGCCAGCTGTACAAAAAGCGGGAGCTCCTACAATGAGCAGTTCTTC. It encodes CASCTKSGSSYNEQFF.

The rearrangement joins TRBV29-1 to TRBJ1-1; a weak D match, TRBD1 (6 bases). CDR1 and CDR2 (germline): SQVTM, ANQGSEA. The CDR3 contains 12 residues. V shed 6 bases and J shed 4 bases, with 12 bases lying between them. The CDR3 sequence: CSVVPTGTEAFF. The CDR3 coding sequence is TGCAGCGTCGTTCCGACAGGCACTGAAGCTTTCTTT.

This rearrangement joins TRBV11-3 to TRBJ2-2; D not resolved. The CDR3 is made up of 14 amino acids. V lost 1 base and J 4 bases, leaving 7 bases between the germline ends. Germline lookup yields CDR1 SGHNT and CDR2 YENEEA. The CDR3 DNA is TGTGCCAGCAGCTTAGGGGGTCGCACCGGGGAGCTGTTTTTT. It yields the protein CASSLGGRTGELFF.

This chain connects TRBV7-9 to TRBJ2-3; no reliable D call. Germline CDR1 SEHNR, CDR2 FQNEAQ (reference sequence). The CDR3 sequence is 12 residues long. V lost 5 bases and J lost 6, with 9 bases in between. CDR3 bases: TGTGCCAGCAGCCCGGACCCGGATACGCAGTATTTT. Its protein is CASSPDPDTQYF.

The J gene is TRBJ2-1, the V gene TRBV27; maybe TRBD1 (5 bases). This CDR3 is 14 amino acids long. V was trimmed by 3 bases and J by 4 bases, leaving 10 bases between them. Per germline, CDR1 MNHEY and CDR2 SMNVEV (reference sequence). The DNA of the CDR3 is TGTGCCAGCAGTTTGGGGCAGATATACAATGAGCAGTTCTTC. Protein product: CASSLGQIYNEQFF.

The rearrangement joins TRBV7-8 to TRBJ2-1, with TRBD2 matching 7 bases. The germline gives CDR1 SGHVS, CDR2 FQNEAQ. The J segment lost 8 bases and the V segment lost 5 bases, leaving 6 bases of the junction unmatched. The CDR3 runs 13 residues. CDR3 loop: CASSPGTNHEQFF. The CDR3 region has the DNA TGTGCCAGCAGCCCTGGGACTAATCATGAGCAGTTCTTC.

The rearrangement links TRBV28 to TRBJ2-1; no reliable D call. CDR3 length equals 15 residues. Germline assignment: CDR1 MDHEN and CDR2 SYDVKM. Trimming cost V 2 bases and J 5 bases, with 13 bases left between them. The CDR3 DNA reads TGTGCCAGCAGTTTACGATTGGGTCGCAACAATGAGCAGTTCTTC. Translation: CASSLRLGRNNEQFF. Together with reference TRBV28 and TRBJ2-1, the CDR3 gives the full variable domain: DVKVTQSSRYLVKRTGEKVFLECVQDMDHENMFWYRQDPGLGLRLIYFSYDVKMKEKGDIPEGYSVSREKKERFSLILESASTNQTSMYLCASSLRLGRNNEQFFGPGTRLTVL.

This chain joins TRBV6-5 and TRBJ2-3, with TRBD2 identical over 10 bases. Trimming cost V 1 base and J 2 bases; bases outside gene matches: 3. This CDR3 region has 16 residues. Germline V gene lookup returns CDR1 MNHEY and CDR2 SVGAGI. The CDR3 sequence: CASSYLLAGLTDTQYF. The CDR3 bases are TGTGCCAGCAGTTACTTACTAGCGGGACTCACAGATACGCAGTATTTT.

The CDR3 is CASGQTGTDEQFF. The DNA of the CDR3 is TGTGCCAGCGGTCAGACAGGGACCGATGAGCAGTTCTTC. The chain links TRBV28 to TRBJ2-1, with 7 bases lining up with TRBD1. There are 13 residues in the CDR3. From germline, CDR1 is MDHEN and CDR2 SYDVKM. V dropped 8 bases and J dropped 8; count of bases not matched to a gene: 9. The entire variable domain, with the rest obtained from reference TRBV28 and TRBJ2-1, is as follows: DVKVTQSSRYLVKRTGEKVFLECVQDMDHENMFWYRQDPGLGLRLIYFSYDVKMKEKGDIPEGYSVSREKKERFSLILESASTNQTSMYLCASGQTGTDEQFFGPGTRLTVL.

The CDR3 DNA follows: TGTGCCAGCAGCTCCTCGCGGGCATTCACAGATACGCAGTATTTT. Protein: CASSSSRAFTDTQYF. The chain has TRBV5-4 and TRBJ2-3; perhaps TRBD2 as D (5 bases). Per germline, CDR1 SGHNT and CDR2 YYREEE (reference sequence). The CDR3 is 15 amino acids. V was trimmed by 3 bases and J by 2 bases, leaving 13 bases between them.

As DNA, the CDR3 is TGTGCCAGCAGTTTAGCTGAGACAGGGCTTCAAGAGACCCAGTACTTC. Translated: CASSLAETGLQETQYF. The chain joins TRBV28 to TRBJ2-5, with 7 positions matching TRBD1. CDR1 and CDR2 from the germline V gene are MDHEN and SYDVKM. Trimming took 2 bases from V and 2 from J; bases not matched to a gene: 8. The CDR3 is 16 amino acids.

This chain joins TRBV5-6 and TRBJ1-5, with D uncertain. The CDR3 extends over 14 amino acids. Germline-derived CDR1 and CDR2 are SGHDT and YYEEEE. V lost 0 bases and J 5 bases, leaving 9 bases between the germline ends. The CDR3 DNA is TGTGCCAGCAGCTTGGCCTCTTCGTATCAGCCCCAGCATTTT. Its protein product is CASSLASSYQPQHF.

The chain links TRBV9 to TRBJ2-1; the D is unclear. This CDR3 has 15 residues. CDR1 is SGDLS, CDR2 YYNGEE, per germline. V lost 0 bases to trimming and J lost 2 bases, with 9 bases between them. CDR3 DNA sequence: TGTGCCAGCAGCGTAGCCAAGGAGACCTACAATGAGCAGTTCTTC. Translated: CASSVAKETYNEQFF.

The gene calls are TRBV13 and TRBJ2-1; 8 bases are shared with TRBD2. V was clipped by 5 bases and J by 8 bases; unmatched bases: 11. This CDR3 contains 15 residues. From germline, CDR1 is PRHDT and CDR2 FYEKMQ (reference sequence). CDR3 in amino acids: CASSPSGSPGYEQFF. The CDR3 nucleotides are TGTGCCAGCAGCCCCAGCGGGAGCCCCGGGTATGAGCAGTTCTTC.

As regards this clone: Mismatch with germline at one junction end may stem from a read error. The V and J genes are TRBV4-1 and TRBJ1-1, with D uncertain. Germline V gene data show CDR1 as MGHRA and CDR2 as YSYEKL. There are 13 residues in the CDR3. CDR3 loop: CASSPGPFTKAFF. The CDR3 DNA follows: TGCGCCAGCAGCCCCGGACCCTTCACTAAAGCTTTCTTT.

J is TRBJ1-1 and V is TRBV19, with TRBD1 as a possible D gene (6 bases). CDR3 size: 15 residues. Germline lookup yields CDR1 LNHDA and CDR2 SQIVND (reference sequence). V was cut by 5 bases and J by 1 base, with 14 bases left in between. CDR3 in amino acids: CASSLQGPGNTEAFF. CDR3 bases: TGTGCCAGTAGTCTACAGGGACCGGGGAACACTGAAGCTTTCTTT.

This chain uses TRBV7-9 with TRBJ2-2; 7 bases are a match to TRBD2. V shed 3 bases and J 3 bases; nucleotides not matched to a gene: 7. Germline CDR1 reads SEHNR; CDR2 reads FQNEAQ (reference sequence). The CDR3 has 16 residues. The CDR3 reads CASSLSREAYTGELFF. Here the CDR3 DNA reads TGTGCCAGCAGCTTGTCCCGGGAGGCCTACACCGGGGAGCTGTTTTTT.

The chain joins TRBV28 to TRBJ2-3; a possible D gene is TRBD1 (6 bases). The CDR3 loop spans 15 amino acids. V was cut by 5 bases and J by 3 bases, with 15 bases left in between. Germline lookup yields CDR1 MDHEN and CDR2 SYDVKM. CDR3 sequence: CASSPFSTGTDTQYF. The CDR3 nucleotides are TGTGCCAGCAGTCCGTTCTCAACAGGGACAGATACGCAGTATTTT.

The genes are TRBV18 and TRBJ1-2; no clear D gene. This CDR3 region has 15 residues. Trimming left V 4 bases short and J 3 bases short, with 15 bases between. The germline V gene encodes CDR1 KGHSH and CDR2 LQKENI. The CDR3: CASSLDTTEYYGYTF. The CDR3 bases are TGTGCCAGCTCACTAGACACGACGGAATACTATGGCTACACCTTC.

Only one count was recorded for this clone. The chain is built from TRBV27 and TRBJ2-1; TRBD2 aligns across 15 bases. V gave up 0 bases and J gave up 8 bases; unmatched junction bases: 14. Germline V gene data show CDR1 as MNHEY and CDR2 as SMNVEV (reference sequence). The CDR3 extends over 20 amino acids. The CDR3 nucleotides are TGTGCCAGCAGTTTATCTCGGGACACCTGGACTAGCGGGAGGGCCGATGAGCAGTTCTTC. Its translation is CASSLSRDTWTSGRADEQFF.

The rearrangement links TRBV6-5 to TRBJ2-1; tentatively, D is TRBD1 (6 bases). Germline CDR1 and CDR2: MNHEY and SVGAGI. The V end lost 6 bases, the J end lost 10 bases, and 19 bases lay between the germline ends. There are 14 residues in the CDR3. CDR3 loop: CASSPGHEFGEQFF. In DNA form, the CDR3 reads TGTGCCAGCAGCCCGGGACATGAGTTCGGGGAGCAGTTCTTC.